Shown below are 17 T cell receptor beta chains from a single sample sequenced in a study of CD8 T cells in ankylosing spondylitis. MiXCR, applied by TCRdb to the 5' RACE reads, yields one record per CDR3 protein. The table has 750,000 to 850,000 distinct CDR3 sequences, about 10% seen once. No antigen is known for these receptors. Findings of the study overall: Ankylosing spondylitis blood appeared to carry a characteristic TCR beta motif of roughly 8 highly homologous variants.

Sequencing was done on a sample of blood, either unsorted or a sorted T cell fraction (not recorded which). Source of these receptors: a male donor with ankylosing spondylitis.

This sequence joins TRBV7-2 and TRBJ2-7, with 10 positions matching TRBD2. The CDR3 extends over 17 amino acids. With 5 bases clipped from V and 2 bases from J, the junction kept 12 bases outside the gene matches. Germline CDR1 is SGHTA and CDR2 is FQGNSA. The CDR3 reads CASSPQPGLAHTYEQYF. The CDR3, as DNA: TGTGCCAGCAGCCCCCAGCCGGGACTAGCGCACACCTACGAGCAGTACTTC.

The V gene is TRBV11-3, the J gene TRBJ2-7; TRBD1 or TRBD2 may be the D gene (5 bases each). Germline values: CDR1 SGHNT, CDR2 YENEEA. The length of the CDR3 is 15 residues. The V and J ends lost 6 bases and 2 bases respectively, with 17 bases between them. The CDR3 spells CASRPSGRRTYEQYF. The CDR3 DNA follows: TGTGCCAGCAGGCCCTCGGGGCGTCGTACCTACGAGCAGTACTTC.

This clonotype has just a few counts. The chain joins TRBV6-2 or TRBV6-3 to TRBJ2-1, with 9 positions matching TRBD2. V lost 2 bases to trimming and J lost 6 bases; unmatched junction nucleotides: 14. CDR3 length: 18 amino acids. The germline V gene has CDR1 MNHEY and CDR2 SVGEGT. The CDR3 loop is CASSYPQFGREGRNEQFF. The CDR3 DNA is TGTGCCAGCAGTTACCCCCAGTTCGGGCGGGAGGGCCGCAATGAGCAGTTCTTC.

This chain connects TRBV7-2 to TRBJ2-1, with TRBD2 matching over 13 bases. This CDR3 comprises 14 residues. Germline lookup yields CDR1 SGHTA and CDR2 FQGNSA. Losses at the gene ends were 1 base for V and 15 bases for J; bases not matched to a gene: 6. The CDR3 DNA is TGTGCCAGCAGCTTAGGGACTAGCGGGGGTCCTCCGTTCTTC. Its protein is CASSLGTSGGPPFF.

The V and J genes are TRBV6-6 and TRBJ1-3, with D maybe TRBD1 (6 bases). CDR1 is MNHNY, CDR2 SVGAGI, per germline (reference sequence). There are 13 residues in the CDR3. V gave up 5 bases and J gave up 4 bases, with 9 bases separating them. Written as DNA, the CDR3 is TGTGCCAGCAGTGGGGGGCTAGGAAACACCATATATTTT. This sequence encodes CASSGGLGNTIYF.

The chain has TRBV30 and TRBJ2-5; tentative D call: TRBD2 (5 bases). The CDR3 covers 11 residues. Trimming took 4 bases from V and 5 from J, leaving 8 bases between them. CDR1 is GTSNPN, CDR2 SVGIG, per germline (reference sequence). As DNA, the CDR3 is TGTGCCTGGACCCGAGGGGAGACCCAGTACTTC. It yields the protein CAWTRGETQYF.

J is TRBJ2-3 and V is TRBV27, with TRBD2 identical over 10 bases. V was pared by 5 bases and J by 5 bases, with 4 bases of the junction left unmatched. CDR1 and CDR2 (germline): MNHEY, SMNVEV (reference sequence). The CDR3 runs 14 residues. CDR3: CASSPRTSGDTQYF. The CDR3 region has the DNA TGTGCCAGCAGTCCCCGGACTAGCGGAGATACGCAGTATTTT.

The CDR3 region is CATSRDRGSYGYTF. The CDR3, as DNA: TGTGCCACCAGCAGAGATCGAGGCAGCTATGGCTACACCTTC. This chain uses TRBV15 with TRBJ1-2; no clear D. The V gene's germline CDR1 is LNHNV and CDR2 YYDKDF (reference sequence). The ends were cut back, 0 bases at V and 4 bases at J, with 9 bases in the middle. The CDR3 has 14 residues. Combining the CDR3 with reference TRBV15 and TRBJ1-2 gives the whole variable domain DAMVIQNPRYQVTQFGKPVTLSCSQTLNHNVMYWYQQKSSQAPKLLFHYYDKDFNNEADTPDNFQSRRPNTSFCFLDIRSPGLGDTAMYLCATSRDRGSYGYTFGSGTRLTVV.

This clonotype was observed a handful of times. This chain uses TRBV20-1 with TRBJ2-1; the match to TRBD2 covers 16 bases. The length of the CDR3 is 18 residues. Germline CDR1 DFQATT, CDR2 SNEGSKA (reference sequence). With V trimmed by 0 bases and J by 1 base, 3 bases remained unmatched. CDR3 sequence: CSARDPGLAGGSYNEQFF. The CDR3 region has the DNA TGCAGTGCTAGAGATCCGGGACTAGCGGGAGGGTCCTACAATGAGCAGTTCTTC.

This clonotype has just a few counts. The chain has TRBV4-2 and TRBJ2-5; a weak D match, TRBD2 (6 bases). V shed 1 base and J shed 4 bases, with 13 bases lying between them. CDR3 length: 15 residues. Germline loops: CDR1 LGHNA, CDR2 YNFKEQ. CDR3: CASSQGVTGAETQYF. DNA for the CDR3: TGTGCCAGCAGCCAAGGAGTTACGGGAGCAGAGACCCAGTACTTC.

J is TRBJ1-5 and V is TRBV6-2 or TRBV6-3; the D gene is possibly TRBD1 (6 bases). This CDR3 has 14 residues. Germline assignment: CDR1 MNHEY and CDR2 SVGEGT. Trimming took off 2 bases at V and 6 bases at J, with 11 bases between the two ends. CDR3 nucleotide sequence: TGTGCCAGCAGTTACGGGGGGCAGAGTCAGCCCCAGCATTTT. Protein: CASSYGGQSQPQHF.

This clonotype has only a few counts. CDR3 bases: TGCAGTGCTAGTCCTAGCGGGAGTGTCACAGATACGCAGTATTTT. It yields the protein CSASPSGSVTDTQYF. The gene calls are TRBV20-1 and TRBJ2-3, with TRBD2 identical over 10 bases. J lost 2 bases, V lost 3 bases, and 5 bases had no gene match. Germline CDR1 DFQATT, CDR2 SNEGSKA (reference sequence). The CDR3 covers 15 residues.

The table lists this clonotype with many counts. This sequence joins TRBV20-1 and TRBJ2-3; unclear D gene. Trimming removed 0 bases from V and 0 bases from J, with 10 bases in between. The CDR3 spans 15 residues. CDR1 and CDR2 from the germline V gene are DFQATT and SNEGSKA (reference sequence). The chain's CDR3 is CSARDPRSSTDTQYF. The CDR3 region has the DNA TGCAGTGCTAGAGACCCTCGATCGAGCACAGATACGCAGTATTTT.

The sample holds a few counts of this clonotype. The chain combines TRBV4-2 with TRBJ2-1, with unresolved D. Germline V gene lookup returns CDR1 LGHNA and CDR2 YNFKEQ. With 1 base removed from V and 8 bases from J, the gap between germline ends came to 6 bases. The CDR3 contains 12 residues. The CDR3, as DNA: TGTGCCAGCAGCCAAGGTGTGCATGAGCAGTTCTTC. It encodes CASSQGVHEQFF.

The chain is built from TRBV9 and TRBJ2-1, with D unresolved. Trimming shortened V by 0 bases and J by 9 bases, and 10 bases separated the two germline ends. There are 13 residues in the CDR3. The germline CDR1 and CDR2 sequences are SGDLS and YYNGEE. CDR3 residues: CASSVASLGEQFF. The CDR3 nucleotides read TGTGCCAGCAGCGTAGCATCGTTAGGTGAGCAGTTCTTC.

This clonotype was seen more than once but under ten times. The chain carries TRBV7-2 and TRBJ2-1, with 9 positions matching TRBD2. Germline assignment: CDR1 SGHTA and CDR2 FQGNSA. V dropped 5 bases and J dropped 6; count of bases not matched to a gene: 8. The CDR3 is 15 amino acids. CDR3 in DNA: TGTGCCAGCAGCCCCCCTGGACTAGCGTTCAATGAGCAGTTCTTC. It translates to CASSPPGLAFNEQFF.

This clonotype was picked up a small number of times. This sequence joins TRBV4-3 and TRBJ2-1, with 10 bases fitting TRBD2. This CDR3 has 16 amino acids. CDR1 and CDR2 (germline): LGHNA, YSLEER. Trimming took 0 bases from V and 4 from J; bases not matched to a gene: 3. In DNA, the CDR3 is TGCGCCAGCAGCCAAGACAAACTAGCGGGGTACAATGAGCAGTTCTTC. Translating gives CASSQDKLAGYNEQFF.